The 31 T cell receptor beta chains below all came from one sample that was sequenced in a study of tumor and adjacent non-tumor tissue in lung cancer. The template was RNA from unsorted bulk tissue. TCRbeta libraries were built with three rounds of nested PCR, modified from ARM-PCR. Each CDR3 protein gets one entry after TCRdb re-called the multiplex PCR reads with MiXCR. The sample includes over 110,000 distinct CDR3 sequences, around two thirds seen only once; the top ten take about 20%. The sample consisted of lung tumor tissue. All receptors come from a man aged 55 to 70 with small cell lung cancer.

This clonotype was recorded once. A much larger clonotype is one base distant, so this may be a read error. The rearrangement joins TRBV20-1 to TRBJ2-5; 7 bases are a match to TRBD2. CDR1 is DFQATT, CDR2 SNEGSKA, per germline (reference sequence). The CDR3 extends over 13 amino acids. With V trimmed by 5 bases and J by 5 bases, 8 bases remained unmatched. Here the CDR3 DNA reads TGCAGTGCTCAGCGGGGTTGGGATGAGACCCAGTACTTC. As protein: CSAQRGWDETQYF.

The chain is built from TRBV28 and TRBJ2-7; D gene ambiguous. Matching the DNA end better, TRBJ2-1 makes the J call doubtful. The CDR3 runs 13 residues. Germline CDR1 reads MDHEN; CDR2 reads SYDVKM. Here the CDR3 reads CASSLLRPHEQFF. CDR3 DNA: TGTGCCAGCAGTTTATTGAGGCCGCACGAGCAGTTCTTC.

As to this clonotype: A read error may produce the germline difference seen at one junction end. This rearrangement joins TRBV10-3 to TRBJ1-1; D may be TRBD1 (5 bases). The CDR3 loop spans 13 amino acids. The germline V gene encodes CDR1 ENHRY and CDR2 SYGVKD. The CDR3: CASQEWGNTEASF. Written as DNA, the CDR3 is TGTGCCAGTCAAGAATGGGGGAACACTGAAGCTTCCTTT.

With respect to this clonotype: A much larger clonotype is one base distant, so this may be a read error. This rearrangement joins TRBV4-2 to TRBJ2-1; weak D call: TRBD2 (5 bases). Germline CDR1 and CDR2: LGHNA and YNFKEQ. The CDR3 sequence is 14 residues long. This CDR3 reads CAISQDRRGLEQFF. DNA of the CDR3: TGTGCCATCAGCCAAGATCGTCGAGGGCTTGAGCAGTTCTTC.

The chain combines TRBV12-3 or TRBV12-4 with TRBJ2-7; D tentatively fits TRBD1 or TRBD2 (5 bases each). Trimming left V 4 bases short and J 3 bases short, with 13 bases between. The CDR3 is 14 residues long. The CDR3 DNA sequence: TGTGCCAGCAGTTCCGGGGCACCGAGCTACGAGCAGTACTTC. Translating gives CASSSGAPSYEQYF.

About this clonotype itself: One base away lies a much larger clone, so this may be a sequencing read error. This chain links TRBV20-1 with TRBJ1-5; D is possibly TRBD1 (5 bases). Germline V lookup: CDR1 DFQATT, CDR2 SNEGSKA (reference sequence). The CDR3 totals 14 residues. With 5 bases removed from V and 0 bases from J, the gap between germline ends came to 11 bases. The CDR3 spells CSAPDKGSNQPQHF. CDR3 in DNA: TGCAGTGCTCCGGACAAGGGTAGCAATCAGCCCCAGCATTTT.

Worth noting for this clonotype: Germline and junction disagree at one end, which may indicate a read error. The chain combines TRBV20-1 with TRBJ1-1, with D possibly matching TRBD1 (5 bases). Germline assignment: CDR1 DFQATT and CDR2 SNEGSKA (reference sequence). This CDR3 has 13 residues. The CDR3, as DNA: TGCGGTGCCCGGGGGAGGGGAGACACTGAAGCTTTCTTT. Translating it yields CGARGRGDTEAFF.

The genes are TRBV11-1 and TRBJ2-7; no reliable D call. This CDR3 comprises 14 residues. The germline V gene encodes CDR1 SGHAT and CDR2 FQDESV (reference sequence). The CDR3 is CASSLVRNSYEQYV. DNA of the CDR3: TGTGCCAGCAGCTTAGTACGGAACTCCTACGAGCAGTACGTA.

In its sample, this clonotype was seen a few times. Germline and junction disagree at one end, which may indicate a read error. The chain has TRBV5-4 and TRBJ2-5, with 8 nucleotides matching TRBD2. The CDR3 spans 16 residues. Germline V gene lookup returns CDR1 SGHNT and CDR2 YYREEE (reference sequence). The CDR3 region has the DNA TGTACCAGCAACTTGGATCCAGCGGGAGAGGGAGAGACCCAGTACTTC. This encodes CTSNLDPAGEGETQYF.

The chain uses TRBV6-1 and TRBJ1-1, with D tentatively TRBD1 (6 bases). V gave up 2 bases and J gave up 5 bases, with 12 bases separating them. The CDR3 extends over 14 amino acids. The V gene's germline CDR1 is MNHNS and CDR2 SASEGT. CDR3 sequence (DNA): TGTGCCAGCAGTGAAAGGCGGGGGCGGACTGAAGCTTTCTTT. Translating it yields CASSERRGRTEAFF.

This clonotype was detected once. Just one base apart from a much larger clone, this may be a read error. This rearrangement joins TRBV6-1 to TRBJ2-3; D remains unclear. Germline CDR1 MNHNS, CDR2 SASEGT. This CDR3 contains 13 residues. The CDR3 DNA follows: TGTGCCAGCAATCGAATTTACACAAATACGCAGTATTTT. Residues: CASNRIYTNTQYF.

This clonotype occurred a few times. The CDR3 spells CSVEQTGPYEQYF. The CDR3 DNA reads as TGCAGCGTTGAGCAGACTGGTCCCTACGAGCAGTACTTC. The chain links TRBV29-1 to TRBJ2-7; the D is unclear. Looked up from germline, CDR1 is SQVTM and CDR2 is ANQGSEA. Trimming left V 3 bases short and J 2 bases short, with 11 bases between. The CDR3 spans 13 residues.

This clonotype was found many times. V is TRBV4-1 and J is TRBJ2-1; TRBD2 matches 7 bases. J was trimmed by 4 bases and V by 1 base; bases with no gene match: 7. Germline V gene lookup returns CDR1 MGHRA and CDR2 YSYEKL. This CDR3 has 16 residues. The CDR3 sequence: CASSQAPSGLYNEQFF. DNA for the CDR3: TGCGCCAGCAGCCAAGCCCCTAGCGGTTTGTACAATGAGCAGTTCTTC.

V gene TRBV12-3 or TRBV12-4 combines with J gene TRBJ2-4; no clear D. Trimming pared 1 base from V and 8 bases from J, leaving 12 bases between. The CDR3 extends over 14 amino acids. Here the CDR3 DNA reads TGTGCCAGCAGTTTAGATGCAGAGAGATACATTCAGTACTTC. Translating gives CASSLDAERYIQYF.

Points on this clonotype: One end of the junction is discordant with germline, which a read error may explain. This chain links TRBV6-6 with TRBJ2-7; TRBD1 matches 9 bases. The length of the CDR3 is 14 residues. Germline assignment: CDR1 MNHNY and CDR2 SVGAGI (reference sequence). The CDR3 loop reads CATSGQGTSSVQYF. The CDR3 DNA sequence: TGTGCCACCAGTGGACAGGGGACATCTAGCGTGCAGTACTTC.

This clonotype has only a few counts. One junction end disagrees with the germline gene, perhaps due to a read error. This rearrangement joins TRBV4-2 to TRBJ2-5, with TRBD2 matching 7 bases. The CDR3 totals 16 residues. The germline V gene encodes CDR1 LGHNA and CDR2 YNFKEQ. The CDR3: CASGQASSGIQETQYF. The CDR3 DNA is TGTGCCAGCGGCCAAGCATCTAGCGGAATACAAGAGACCCAGTACTTC.

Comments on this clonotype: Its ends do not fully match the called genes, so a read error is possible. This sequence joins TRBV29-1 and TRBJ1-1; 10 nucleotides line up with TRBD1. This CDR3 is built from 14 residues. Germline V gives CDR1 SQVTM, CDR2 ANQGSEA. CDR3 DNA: TGCGGCGTTGAACCGGGACAGGGGAATACTGAAGCTTTCTTT. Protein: CGVEPGQGNTEAFF.

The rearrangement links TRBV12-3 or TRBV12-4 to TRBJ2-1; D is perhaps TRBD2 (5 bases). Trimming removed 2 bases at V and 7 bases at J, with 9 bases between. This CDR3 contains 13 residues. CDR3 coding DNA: TGTGCCAGCAGTTTAAGGTCGGGGAATGAGCAGTTCTTC. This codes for CASSLRSGNEQFF.

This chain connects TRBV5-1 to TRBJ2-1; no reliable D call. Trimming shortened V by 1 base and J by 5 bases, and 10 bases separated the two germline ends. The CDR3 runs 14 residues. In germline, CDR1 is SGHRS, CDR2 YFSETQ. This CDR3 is CASSLSTTNNEQFF. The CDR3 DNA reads TGCGCCAGCAGCTTGTCAACAACCAACAATGAGCAGTTCTTC.

The CDR3 nucleotides are TGTGCCAGCAGTTTGCCGGGACGGTGGTATGGAAACACCTTC. This encodes CASSLPGRWYGNTF. V and J are TRBV5-6 and TRBJ1-2; TRBD1 is a possible D gene (5 bases). Germline V gene data show CDR1 as SGHDT and CDR2 as YYEEEE. V shed 5 bases and J shed 12 bases, with 23 bases lying between them. This CDR3 region has 14 residues. Full variable domain (missing parts from reference TRBV5-6 and TRBJ1-2): DAGVTQSPTHLIKTRGQQVTLRCSPKSGHDTVSWYQQALGQGPQFIFQYYEEEERQRGNFPDRFSGHQFPNYSSELNVNALLLGDSALYLCASSLPGRWYGNTFGSGTRLTVV.

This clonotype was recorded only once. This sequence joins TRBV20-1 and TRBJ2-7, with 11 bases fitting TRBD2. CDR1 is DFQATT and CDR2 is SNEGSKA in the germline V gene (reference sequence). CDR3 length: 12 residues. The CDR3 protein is CCTSGRSYEQYF. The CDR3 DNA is TGCTGTACTAGCGGGAGATCCTACGAGCAGTACTTC.

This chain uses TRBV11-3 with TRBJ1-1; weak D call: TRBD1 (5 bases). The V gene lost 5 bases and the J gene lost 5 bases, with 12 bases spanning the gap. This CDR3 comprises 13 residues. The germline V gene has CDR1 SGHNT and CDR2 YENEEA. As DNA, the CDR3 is TGTGCCAGCAGCGAAGGGGATGGTACTGAAGCTTTCTTT. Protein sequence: CASSEGDGTEAFF.

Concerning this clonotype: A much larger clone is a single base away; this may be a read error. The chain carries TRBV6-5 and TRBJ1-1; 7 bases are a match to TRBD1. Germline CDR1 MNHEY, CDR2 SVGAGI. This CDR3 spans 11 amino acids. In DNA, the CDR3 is TGTGCCAGCAGTGACGGTAAGGACAGGAGATTT. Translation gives CASSDGKDRRF.

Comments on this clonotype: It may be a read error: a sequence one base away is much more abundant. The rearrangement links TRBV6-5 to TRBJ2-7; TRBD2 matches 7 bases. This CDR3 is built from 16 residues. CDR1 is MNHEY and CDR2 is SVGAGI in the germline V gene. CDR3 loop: CVSSTRYSGSYYEQYV. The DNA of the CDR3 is TGTGTCAGCAGTACCAGATATAGCGGGTCATACTACGAGCAGTACGTC.

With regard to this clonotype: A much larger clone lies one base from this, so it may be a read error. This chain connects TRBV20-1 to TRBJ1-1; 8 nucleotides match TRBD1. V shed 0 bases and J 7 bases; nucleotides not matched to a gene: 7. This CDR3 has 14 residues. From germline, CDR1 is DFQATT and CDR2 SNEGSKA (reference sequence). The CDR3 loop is CSARDRRGRIEAFF. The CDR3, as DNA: TGCAGTGCTAGAGATCGCAGGGGGCGGATTGAAGCTTTCTTT.

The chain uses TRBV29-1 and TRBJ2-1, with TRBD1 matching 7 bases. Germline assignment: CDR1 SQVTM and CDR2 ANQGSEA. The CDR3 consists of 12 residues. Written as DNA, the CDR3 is TGCCGCGCGCCGGGACAGACCCATGAGCAGTTCTTC. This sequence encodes CRAPGQTHEQFF.

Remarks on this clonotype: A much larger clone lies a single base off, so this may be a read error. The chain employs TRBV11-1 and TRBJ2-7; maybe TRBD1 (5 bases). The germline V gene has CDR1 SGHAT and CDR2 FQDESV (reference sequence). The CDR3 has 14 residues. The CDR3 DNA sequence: TGTGCCAGCAGCCGGGCAGGGTGCTCCTACGAGCGGTACTTC. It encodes CASSRAGCSYERYF. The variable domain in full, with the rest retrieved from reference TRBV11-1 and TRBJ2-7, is EAEVAQSPRYKITEKSQAVAFWCDPISGHATLYWYRQILGQGPELLVQFQDESVVDDSQLPKDRFSAERLKGVDSTLKIQPAELGDSAMYLCASSRAGCSYERYFGPGTRLTVT.

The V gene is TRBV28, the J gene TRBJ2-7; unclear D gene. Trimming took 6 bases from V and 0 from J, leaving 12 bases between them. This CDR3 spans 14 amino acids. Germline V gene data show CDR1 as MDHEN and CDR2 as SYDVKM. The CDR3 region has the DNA TGTGCCAGCAGGACCGGCAGTAGCTCCTACGAGCAGTACTTC. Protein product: CASRTGSSSYEQYF.

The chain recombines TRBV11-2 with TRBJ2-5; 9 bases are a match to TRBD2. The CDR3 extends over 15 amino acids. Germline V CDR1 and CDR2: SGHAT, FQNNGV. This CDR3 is CPNSLVAGVQETQYF. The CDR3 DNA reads TGTCCCAACAGCTTAGTAGCGGGGGTACAAGAGACCCAGTACTTC.

The CDR3 region is CSATKGLTGTKYF. The CDR3 DNA reads as TGCAGTGCTACAAAGGGACTAACGGGTACCAAATACTTC. J is TRBJ2-7 and V is TRBV20-1; 7 nucleotides line up with TRBD2. V was clipped by 4 bases and J by 13 bases; unmatched bases: 16. The germline CDR1 and CDR2 sequences are DFQATT and SNEGSKA (reference sequence). This CDR3 region has 13 residues.

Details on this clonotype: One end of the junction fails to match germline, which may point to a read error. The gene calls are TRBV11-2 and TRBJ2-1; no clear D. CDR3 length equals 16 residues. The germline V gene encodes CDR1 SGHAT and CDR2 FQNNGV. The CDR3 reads CGSSSDPASSYNEQFF. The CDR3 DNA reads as TGTGGCAGCAGCTCCGATCCCGCAAGCTCCTACAATGAGCAGTTCTTC.